This T cell receptor (beta chain) was identified during a study of OX40 agonist ivuxolimab in advanced cancers. Across the whole study: Administration of intravenous ivuxolimab to patients occurred every 2 weeks at 0.01 to 10 mg/kg. A history of anti-PD-1, anti-PD-L1 or anti-CTLA-4 therapy was acceptable, and 30% to 45% had some.

Some clones are missing from TCRdb's copy, which holds only in-frame ones; the method was immunoSEQ multiplex PCR. The sample includes approximately 68,000 clones, roughly 84% of them seen just once. General observations from the study: Researchers report that CD8+ T cells had, on average, more expanded clones than CD4+. People who partly responded at 0.1-3.0 mg/kg had some of the least clonal expansion seen.

This clone was observed once. Its antigen is unknown. Germline CDR1 SGHKS, CDR2 YYEKEE (reference sequence). The CDR3 sequence is 17 residues long. The V end was cut by 1 base, the J end by 0 bases, with 14 bases between. This TCR came from an adult with an advanced solid tumor such as melanoma, head and neck, liver or kidney cancer. The sequencing used CD4+ or CD8+ T cells sorted from blood, collected in a trial of the OX40 agonist ivuxolimab. The chain combines TRBV5-5 with TRBJ2-4; D possibly corresponds to TRBD2 (5 bases). CDR3 sequence: CASSLSGTVIAKNIQYF. The CDR3 DNA reads as TGTGCCAGCAGCTTGAGCGGCACAGTCATAGCCAAAAACATTCAGTACTTC.